One T cell receptor beta chain is described in this entry. The V end was cut by 4 bases, the J end by 0 bases, with 10 bases between. The CDR3 is made up of 15 amino acids. CDR1 and CDR2 from the germline V gene are SGHVS and FNYEAQ. TCRdb's copy holds only in-frame clones and misses some; the assay was immunoSEQ multiplex PCR. The sample lists roughly 380,000 clones, 81% occurring once. The sample originates from a study of blood T cell repertoires in COVID-19. Study in general: There were acute and convalescent COVID-19 samples, and they came from the United States, Italy and Spain.

The sequenced material came from peripheral blood. The chain uses TRBV7-6 and TRBJ2-1; D gene uncertain. This clonotype was obtained from a human donor with acute or convalescent COVID-19. The donor label of this sample is uncertain. CDR3: CASSSMTLSYNEQFF. The CDR3 coding sequence is TGTGCCAGCAGCTCGATGACACTCTCCTACAATGAGCAGTTCTTC.